This T cell receptor (beta chain) was recorded in a study of T cells expressing NK-cell markers. Study-wide background: Obtained from sorted CD3+CD56+NKG2C+, CD3+CD56+NKG2C- and CD3+CD56-NKG2C+ T cells were the TCR beta repertoires. Among the eight sequenced donors, seven tested HCMV-seropositive and one tested seronegative.

Whole-study results and caveats: Top CD8+ clonotypes included the dominant CD3+CD56+NKG2C+ clonotypes in 5 or 6 donors.

About this clonotype: Its antigen is as yet unknown.

cDNA encoding TCR beta was synthesized via 5'RACE template switching incorporating UMIs. TCRdb reprocessed the 5' RACE reads, keeping one entry per CDR3 protein, no DNA. The repertoire table contains about 390,000 distinct CDR3 sequences. Germline-derived CDR1 and CDR2 are MGHRA and YSYEKL. This CDR3 spans 12 amino acids. Sequenced: blood T cells: a sorted CD56 or NKG2C T cell subset, CD4+ or CD8+ T cells, or bulk PBMC T cells (not recorded which). The chain joins TRBV4-1 to TRBJ2-3. The receptor was derived from a woman between 50 and 59 years old in good health. The CDR3: CASSQDLGDQYF.